The next 28 T cell receptor beta chains were all read from a single sample in a study of shared clonotypes between healthy human individuals (TCRdb year 2020). The library came from the immunoSEQ multiplex PCR assay. TCRdb took this table from immuneACCESS and kept in-frame rearrangements with V and J called. Such tables lack part of the clones; where checked against another copy, unresolved V genes explain under half of the gap, and the rest is unexplained. Across this sample there are about 1,800,000 clones, with 85% to 95% seen only once. The ten top clones hold roughly 1.2% of the sample. CD8 naive samples consisted of CD45RO-negative cells that were positively selected for CCR7, yielding a CD45RA+CCR7+ population without TemRA cells. The sample comprised naive CD8+ T cells sorted from blood. This specimen's cell subset or site label, per the study, means: CD45RA+CCR7+. These TCRs come from a man between 18 and 35 years old in good health.

The chain has TRBV7-6 and TRBJ2-1; 9 bases match TRBD2. The CDR3 loop spans 16 amino acids. After removal of 4 bases from V and 7 bases from J, the junction contained 11 bases not matched to a gene. The germline gives CDR1 SGHVS, CDR2 FNYEAQ. CDR3 nucleotides: TGTGCCAGCAGCTCCCCCTTAGCGGGAGTTGAGAATGAGCAGTTCTTC. Amino acid sequence: CASSSPLAGVENEQFF.

This chain's CDR3 is CASSPFPQGSNQPQHF. The CDR3 DNA sequence: TGTGCCAGCAGCCCGTTCCCCCAGGGGAGCAATCAGCCCCAGCATTTT. The chain combines TRBV6-6 with TRBJ1-5, with a weak D call TRBD1 (6 bases). CDR3 size: 16 residues. V was cut by 6 bases and J by 1 base, with 16 bases left in between. Germline values: CDR1 MNHNY, CDR2 SVGAGI (reference sequence).

The rearrangement links TRBV4-3 to TRBJ2-5; possibly TRBD1 for D (6 bases). V lost 1 base to trimming and J lost 5 bases, with 14 bases between them. There are 15 residues in the CDR3. The germline CDR1 and CDR2 sequences are LGHNA and YSLEER. The CDR3 loop reads CASSQVLTGSETQYF. The CDR3 coding sequence is TGCGCCAGCAGCCAAGTTTTGACAGGTAGTGAGACCCAGTACTTC.

The chain combines TRBV7-9 with TRBJ2-7; D unresolved. V gave up 6 bases and J gave up 4 bases, with 16 bases separating them. Looked up from germline, CDR1 is SEHNR and CDR2 is FQNEAQ (reference sequence). CDR3 length: 14 residues. For the CDR3, the DNA is TGTGCCAGCAGACTAACCGGGCCGGAGTACGAGCAGTACTTC. This codes for CASRLTGPEYEQYF.

This chain joins TRBV5-1 and TRBJ2-5; 11 positions agree with TRBD2. This CDR3 has 16 amino acids. From germline, CDR1 is SGHRS and CDR2 YFSETQ. Germline trimming cut 4 bases from V and 2 bases from J; bases unmatched to any gene: 7. The CDR3 coding sequence is TGCGCCAGCAGCATACCTAGCGGGGGGTCACAAGAGACCCAGTACTTC. It translates to CASSIPSGGSQETQYF.

This sequence joins TRBV4-3 and TRBJ2-7; TRBD1 matches at 7 bases. Losses at the gene ends were 3 bases for V and 0 bases for J; bases not matched to a gene: 11. This CDR3 is built from 17 residues. Germline values: CDR1 LGHNA, CDR2 YSLEER. Written as DNA, the CDR3 is TGCGCCAGCAGCCAGGCCTCGGGACAGACGAGCTCCTACGAGCAGTACTTC. This sequence encodes CASSQASGQTSSYEQYF.

The V and J genes are TRBV6-1 and TRBJ1-2; 10 positions match TRBD1. The J segment lost 8 bases and the V segment lost 2 bases, leaving 5 bases of the junction unmatched. Germline V gene data show CDR1 as MNHNS and CDR2 as SASEGT. The CDR3 has 14 residues. CDR3 nucleotide sequence: TGTGCCAGCAGTGAATTGGGGACAGGGGCCGGCTACACCTTC. It is translated as CASSELGTGAGYTF.

This rearrangement joins TRBV19 to TRBJ2-7; 11 bases fit TRBD1. The V segment lost 7 bases and the J segment 7 bases; nucleotides outside the gene matches: 6. CDR3 length: 13 residues. CDR1 LNHDA and CDR2 SQIVND come from the germline V gene (reference sequence). The CDR3 reads CASTHGTGGEQYF. Here the CDR3 DNA reads TGTGCCAGTACCCATGGGACAGGGGGGGAGCAGTACTTC.

Points on this clone: The same CDR3 is also encoded by other DNA sequences in this sample. This chain's CDR3 is CASSPGTYEQYF. The CDR3 DNA reads TGTGCCAGCAGCCCCGGGACCTACGAGCAGTACTTC. The V gene is TRBV7-8, the J gene TRBJ2-7, with D perhaps matching TRBD2 (5 bases). The CDR3 has 12 amino acids. V lost 5 bases, J lost 2 bases, and 7 bases lay in between. The germline CDR1 and CDR2 sequences are SGHVS and FQNEAQ.

The chain carries TRBV5-1 and TRBJ2-3, with D perhaps matching TRBD2 (6 bases). The length of the CDR3 is 15 residues. The V gene lost 4 bases and the J gene lost 2 bases, with 14 bases spanning the gap. Germline loops: CDR1 SGHRS, CDR2 YFSETQ. The CDR3 DNA reads TGCGCCAGCAGCCCCACTAGCCTCCTCACAGATACGCAGTATTTT. Translated: CASSPTSLLTDTQYF.

A word on this clone: This sample includes further DNA sequences coding for the same CDR3. The rearrangement joins TRBV5-6 to TRBJ2-1; D is uncertain. Trimming shortened V by 1 base and J by 3 bases, and 2 bases separated the two germline ends. The CDR3 runs to 12 residues. Per germline, CDR1 SGHDT and CDR2 YYEEEE. DNA for the CDR3: TGTGCCAGCAGCTTGAGCTACAATGAGCAGTTCTTC. Its translation: CASSLSYNEQFF.

The rearrangement uses TRBV10-2 and TRBJ2-5; D possibly uses TRBD1 or TRBD2 (5 bases each). CDR3 length: 14 amino acids. Trimming took off 6 bases at V and 5 bases at J, with 16 bases between the two ends. Looked up from germline, CDR1 is WSHSY and CDR2 is SAAADI. The CDR3 DNA sequence: TGCGCCAGCAGGACGGACTGGGGGTATGAGACCCAGTACTTC. Its translation: CASRTDWGYETQYF.

The chain couples TRBV7-2 to TRBJ2-5; D assignment may be TRBD1 or TRBD2 (6 bases each). The length of the CDR3 is 16 residues. Trimming stripped 1 base from V and 5 bases from J, with 17 bases between. CDR1 SGHTA and CDR2 FQGNSA come from the germline V gene. The CDR3 DNA reads as TGTGCCAGCAGCTTAGTAGGGGGGACGGGTTGGGAGACCCAGTACTTC. Translated: CASSLVGGTGWETQYF. Variable domain in full (rest from reference TRBV7-2 and TRBJ2-5): GAGVSQSPSNKVTEKGKDVELRCDPISGHTALYWYRQSLGQGLEFLIYFQGNSAPDKSGLPSDRFSAERTGGSVSTLTIQRTQQEDSAVYLCASSLVGGTGWETQYFGPGTRLLVL.

The chain combines TRBV11-2 with TRBJ2-5, with D hard to call. Germline lookup yields CDR1 SGHAT and CDR2 FQNNGV. Trimming shortened V by 3 bases and J by 2 bases, and 4 bases separated the two germline ends. The CDR3 extends over 12 amino acids. This chain's CDR3 is CASSFIQETQYF. The CDR3 DNA reads as TGTGCCAGCAGCTTCATACAAGAGACCCAGTACTTC.

The V gene is TRBV29-1, the J gene TRBJ1-3; D is unclear. Trimming left V 5 bases short and J 0 bases short, with 14 bases between. This CDR3 has 15 residues. Germline CDR1 SQVTM, CDR2 ANQGSEA. As DNA, the CDR3 is TGCAGCGTTTTCGTCGGACTTAGCTCTGGAAACACCATATATTTT. It yields the protein CSVFVGLSSGNTIYF.

The V gene is TRBV7-8, the J gene TRBJ2-2, with D maybe TRBD2 (5 bases). V was cut by 0 bases and J by 5 bases, with 16 bases left in between. The CDR3 contains 17 residues. CDR1 and CDR2 (germline): SGHVS, FQNEAQ. For the CDR3, the DNA is TGTGCCAGCAGCTTAGCCGCAAGCGGATATAATACCGGGGAGCTGTTTTTT. This codes for CASSLAASGYNTGELFF.

The genes are TRBV4-1 and TRBJ2-3; no reliable D call. V lost 4 bases and J lost 4, with 12 bases in between. This CDR3 comprises 14 residues. In germline, CDR1 is MGHRA, CDR2 YSYEKL. CDR3 amino acids: CASSLDPDADTQYF. CDR3 bases: TGCGCCAGCAGCCTCGACCCGGATGCAGATACGCAGTATTTT.

A note on this clone: Other DNA sequences from this sample encode an identical CDR3 as well. The chain carries TRBV27 and TRBJ2-7; unclear D gene. Germline loops: CDR1 MNHEY, CDR2 SMNVEV (reference sequence). Trimming pared 0 bases from V and 6 bases from J, leaving 3 bases between. The CDR3 covers 11 residues. The CDR3 nucleotides read TGTGCCAGCAGTTTATCTGGCGAGCAGTACTTC. Its protein product is CASSLSGEQYF.

The J gene is TRBJ2-3, the V gene TRBV6-1; D is unresolved. Trimming pared 3 bases from V and 2 bases from J, leaving 3 bases between. The CDR3 consists of 12 residues. CDR1 and CDR2 from the germline V gene are MNHNS and SASEGT. For the CDR3, the DNA is TGTGCCAGCAGTGACTACACAGATACGCAGTATTTT. As protein: CASSDYTDTQYF.

The chain uses TRBV19 and TRBJ1-1, with D unclear. The V and J ends lost 7 bases and 2 bases respectively, with 11 bases between them. CDR1 and CDR2 (germline): LNHDA, SQIVND (reference sequence). This CDR3 region has 13 residues. The CDR3 DNA is TGTGCCAGTACCGACGGACCTAACACTGAAGCTTTCTTT. This sequence encodes CASTDGPNTEAFF.

This clone has a single count. The chain uses TRBV19 and TRBJ2-2; D ambiguous. The germline V gene has CDR1 LNHDA and CDR2 SQIVND (reference sequence). The V end lost 10 bases, the J end lost 5 bases, and 11 bases lay between the germline ends. The CDR3 length is 12 residues. This chain's CDR3 is CAILTQTGELFF. CDR3 nucleotides: TGTGCCATCCTCACCCAAACCGGGGAGCTGTTTTTT.

The rearrangement joins TRBV6-6 to TRBJ2-5; possible D gene TRBD2, 5 bases. Trimming pared 7 bases from V and 2 bases from J, leaving 20 bases between. Germline V gene lookup returns CDR1 MNHNY and CDR2 SVGAGI (reference sequence). This CDR3 region has 16 residues. CDR3 amino acids: CASTSGSAVLQETQYF. CDR3 bases: TGTGCCAGCACCTCCGGATCAGCGGTCTTACAAGAGACCCAGTACTTC.

The CDR3 DNA follows: TGTGCCAGCAGTTTTATTGGACAGGGATCCTACGAGCAGTACTTC. Translated: CASSFIGQGSYEQYF. This chain joins TRBV27 and TRBJ2-7; 8 bases align to TRBD1. The CDR3 consists of 15 residues. V shed 3 bases and J 1 base; nucleotides not matched to a gene: 5. CDR1 and CDR2 (germline): MNHEY, SMNVEV (reference sequence).

Of note for this clone: The germline gene is not matched at one end of the junction; a read error may be the cause. The chain employs TRBV30 and TRBJ2-7; the D gene could be TRBD1 or TRBD2 (5 bases each). The CDR3 sequence is 10 residues long. Germline V lookup: CDR1 GTSNPN, CDR2 SVGIG (reference sequence). In nucleotides, the CDR3 is TGTGCCTCCGAGGGGTTAAGGATAAGCTTC. Encoded protein: CASEGLRISF.

The table lists this clone with a count of one. The V call is TRBV29-1, the J call TRBJ2-2, with TRBD1 as a possible D gene (6 bases). Germline V gives CDR1 SQVTM, CDR2 ANQGSEA. The length of the CDR3 is 15 residues. V was cut by 7 bases and J by 3 bases, with 18 bases left in between. This CDR3 is CSALAQGRDTGELFF. CDR3 nucleotide sequence: TGCAGCGCCCTAGCCCAGGGGCGGGACACCGGGGAGCTGTTTTTT.

The chain couples TRBV5-1 to TRBJ2-7, with D possibly TRBD1 on 5 matching bases. Trimming took off 2 bases at V and 5 bases at J, with 8 bases between the two ends. The CDR3 extends over 12 amino acids. CDR1 and CDR2 from the germline V gene are SGHRS and YFSETQ. CDR3 DNA sequence: TGCGCCAGCAGCTTTTCAGGGAACGAGCAGTACTTC. Residues: CASSFSGNEQYF.

The genes are TRBV1 and TRBJ1-5. TRBV1 is a known pseudogene. The CDR3 is 14 amino acids. For the CDR3, the DNA is TGCACCAGCAGTCATCGGAAAACAGAGGGCCCCCAGCATTTT. Residues: CTSSHRKTEGPQHF.

The V gene is TRBV21-1, the J gene TRBJ2-7. TRBV21-1 is a listed pseudogene. The CDR3 is made up of 14 amino acids. CDR3 residues: CASSHNRSSYEQYF. The CDR3 DNA sequence: TGTGCCAGCAGTCATAATCGAAGCTCCTACGAGCAGTACTTC.